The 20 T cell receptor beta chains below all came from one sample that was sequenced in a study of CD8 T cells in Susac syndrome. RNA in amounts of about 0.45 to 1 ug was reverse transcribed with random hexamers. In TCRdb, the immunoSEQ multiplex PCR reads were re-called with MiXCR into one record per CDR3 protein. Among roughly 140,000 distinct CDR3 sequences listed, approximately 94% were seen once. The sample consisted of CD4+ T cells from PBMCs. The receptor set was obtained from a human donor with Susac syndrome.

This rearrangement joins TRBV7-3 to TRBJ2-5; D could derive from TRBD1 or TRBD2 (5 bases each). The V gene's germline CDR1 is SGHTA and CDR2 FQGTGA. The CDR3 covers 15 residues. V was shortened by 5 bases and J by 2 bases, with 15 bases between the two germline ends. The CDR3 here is CASSLAGTFQETQYF. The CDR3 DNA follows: TGTGCCAGCAGCCTTGCCGGGACGTTTCAAGAGACCCAGTACTTC.

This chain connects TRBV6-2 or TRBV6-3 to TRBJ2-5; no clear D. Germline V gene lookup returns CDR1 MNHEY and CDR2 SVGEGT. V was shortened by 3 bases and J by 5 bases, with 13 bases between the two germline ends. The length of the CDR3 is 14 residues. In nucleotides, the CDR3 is TGTGCCAGCAGTTATGGCCTCCTCTCCGAGACCCAGTACTTC. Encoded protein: CASSYGLLSETQYF.

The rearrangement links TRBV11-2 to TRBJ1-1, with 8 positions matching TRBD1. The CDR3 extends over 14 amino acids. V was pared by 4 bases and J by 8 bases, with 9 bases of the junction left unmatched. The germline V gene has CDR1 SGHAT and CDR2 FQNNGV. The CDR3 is CASSSGTGPLEAFF. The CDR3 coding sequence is TGTGCCAGCAGCTCCGGGACAGGCCCCCTGGAAGCTTTCTTT.

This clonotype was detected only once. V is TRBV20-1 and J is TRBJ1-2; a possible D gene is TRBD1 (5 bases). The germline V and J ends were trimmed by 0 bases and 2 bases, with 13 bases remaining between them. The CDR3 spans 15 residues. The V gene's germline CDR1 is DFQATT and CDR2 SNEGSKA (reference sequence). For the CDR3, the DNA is TGCAGTGCTAGAGATTGGGGGAATCAAAACTATGGCTACACCTTC. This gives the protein CSARDWGNQNYGYTF.

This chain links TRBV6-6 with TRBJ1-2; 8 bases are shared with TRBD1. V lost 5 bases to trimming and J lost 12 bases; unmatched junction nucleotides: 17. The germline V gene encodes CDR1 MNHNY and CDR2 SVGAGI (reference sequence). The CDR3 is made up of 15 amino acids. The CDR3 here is CASSLMGTGAKGDTF. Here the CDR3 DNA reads TGTGCCAGCAGTCTAATGGGGACAGGAGCTAAGGGGGACACCTTC.

The CDR3 region is CASSSLRGGDTQYF. The CDR3, as DNA: TGTGCCAGCAGTTCCCTCCGGGGAGGAGATACGCAGTATTTT. The chain employs TRBV6-5 and TRBJ2-3, with D perhaps TRBD2 (6 bases). V lost 4 bases and J lost 5, with 13 bases in between. The CDR3 totals 14 residues. Germline loops: CDR1 MNHEY, CDR2 SVGAGI.

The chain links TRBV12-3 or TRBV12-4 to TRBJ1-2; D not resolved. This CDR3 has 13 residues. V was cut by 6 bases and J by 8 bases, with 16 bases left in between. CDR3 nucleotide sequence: TGTGCCAGCAGCAAGGAAGCGGCGGTGGGCTACACCTTC. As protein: CASSKEAAVGYTF.

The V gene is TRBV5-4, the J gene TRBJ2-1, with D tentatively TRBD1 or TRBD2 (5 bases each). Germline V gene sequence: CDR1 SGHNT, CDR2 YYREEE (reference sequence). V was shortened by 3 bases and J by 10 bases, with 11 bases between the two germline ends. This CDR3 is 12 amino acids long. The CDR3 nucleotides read TGTGCCAGCAGCTGGGACCCTGGGGAGCAGTTCTTC. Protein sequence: CASSWDPGEQFF. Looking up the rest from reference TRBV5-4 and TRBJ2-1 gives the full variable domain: ETGVTQSPTHLIKTRGQQVTLRCSSQSGHNTVSWYQQALGQGPQFIFQYYREEENGRGNFPPRFSGLQFPNYSSELNVNALELDDSALYLCASSWDPGEQFFGPGTRLTVL.

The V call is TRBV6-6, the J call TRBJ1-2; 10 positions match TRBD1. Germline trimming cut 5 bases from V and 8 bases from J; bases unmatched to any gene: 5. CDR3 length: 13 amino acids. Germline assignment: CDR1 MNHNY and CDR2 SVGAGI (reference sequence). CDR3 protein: CASSRQGALGYTF. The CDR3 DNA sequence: TGTGCCAGCAGTCGACAGGGGGCGTTGGGCTACACCTTC.

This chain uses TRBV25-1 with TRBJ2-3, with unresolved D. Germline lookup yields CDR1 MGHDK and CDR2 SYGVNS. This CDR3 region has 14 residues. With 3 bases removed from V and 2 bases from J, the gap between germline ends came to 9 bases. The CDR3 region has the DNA TGTGCCAGCAGTGATCAAAGGGTCACAGATACGCAGTATTTT. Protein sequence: CASSDQRVTDTQYF. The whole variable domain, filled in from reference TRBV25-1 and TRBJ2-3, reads EADIYQTPRYLVIGTGKKITLECSQTMGHDKMYWYQQDPGMELHLIHYSYGVNSTEKGDLSSESTVSRIRTEHFPLTLESARPSHTSQYLCASSDQRVTDTQYFGPGTRLTVL.

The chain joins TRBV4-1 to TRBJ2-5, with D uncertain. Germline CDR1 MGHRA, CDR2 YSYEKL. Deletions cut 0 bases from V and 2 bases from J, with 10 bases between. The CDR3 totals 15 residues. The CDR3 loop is CASSQDWTRQETQYF. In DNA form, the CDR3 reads TGCGCCAGCAGCCAAGACTGGACCAGACAAGAGACCCAGTACTTC.

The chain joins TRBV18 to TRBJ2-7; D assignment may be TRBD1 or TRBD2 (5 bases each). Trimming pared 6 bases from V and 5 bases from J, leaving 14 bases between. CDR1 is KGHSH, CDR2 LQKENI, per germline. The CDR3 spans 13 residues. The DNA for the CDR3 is TGTGCCAGCTCCCCGGGACCTGGAGACGAGCAGTACTTC. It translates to CASSPGPGDEQYF. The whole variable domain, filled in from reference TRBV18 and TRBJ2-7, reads NAGVMQNPRHLVRRRGQEARLRCSPMKGHSHVYWYRQLPEEGLKFMVYLQKENIIDESGMPKERFSAEFPKEGPSILRIQQVVRGDSAAYFCASSPGPGDEQYFGPGTRLTVT.

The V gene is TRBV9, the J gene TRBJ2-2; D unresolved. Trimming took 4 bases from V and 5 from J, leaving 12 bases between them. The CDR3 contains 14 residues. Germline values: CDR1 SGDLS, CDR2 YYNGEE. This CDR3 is CASSLLGMTGELFF. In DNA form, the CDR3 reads TGTGCCAGCAGCCTCTTGGGCATGACCGGGGAGCTGTTTTTT. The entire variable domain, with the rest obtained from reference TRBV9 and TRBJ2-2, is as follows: DSGVTQTPKHLITATGQRVTLRCSPRSGDLSVYWYQQSLDQGLQFLIQYYNGEERAKGNILERFSAQQFPDLHSELNLSSLELGDSALYFCASSLLGMTGELFFGEGSRLTVL.

The CDR3 loop is CASSPLAGEGTEQFF. The CDR3 DNA reads TGTGCCAGCAGCCCACTAGCGGGAGAGGGAACTGAGCAGTTCTTC. The chain is built from TRBV14 and TRBJ2-1, with TRBD2 matching over 11 bases. The V gene end was trimmed by 4 bases and the J gene end by 9 bases; junction bases not matched to a gene: 8. Germline assignment: CDR1 SGHDN and CDR2 FVKESK. The CDR3 consists of 15 residues.

The CDR3 DNA sequence: TGTGCCAGCAGTTTATTAGCGGGAGGAACCTACGAGCAGTACTTC. This encodes CASSLLAGGTYEQYF. The chain carries TRBV27 and TRBJ2-7, with 10 bases lining up with TRBD2. The germline CDR1 and CDR2 sequences are MNHEY and SMNVEV (reference sequence). This CDR3 region has 15 residues. The V gene end was trimmed by 1 base and the J gene end by 2 bases; junction bases not matched to a gene: 2.

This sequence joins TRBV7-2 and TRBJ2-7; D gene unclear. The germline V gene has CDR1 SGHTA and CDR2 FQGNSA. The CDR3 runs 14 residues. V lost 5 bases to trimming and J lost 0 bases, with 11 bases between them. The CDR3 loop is CASSPGLSSYEQYF. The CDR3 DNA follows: TGTGCCAGCAGCCCCGGGCTCAGCTCCTACGAGCAGTACTTC.

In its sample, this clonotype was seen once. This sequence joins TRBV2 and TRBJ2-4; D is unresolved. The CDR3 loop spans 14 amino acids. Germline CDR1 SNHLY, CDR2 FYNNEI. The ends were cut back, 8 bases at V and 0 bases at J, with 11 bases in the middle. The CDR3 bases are TGTGCCAGCGGAAAGTCCCTAGCCAAAAACATTCAGTACTTC. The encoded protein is CASGKSLAKNIQYF.

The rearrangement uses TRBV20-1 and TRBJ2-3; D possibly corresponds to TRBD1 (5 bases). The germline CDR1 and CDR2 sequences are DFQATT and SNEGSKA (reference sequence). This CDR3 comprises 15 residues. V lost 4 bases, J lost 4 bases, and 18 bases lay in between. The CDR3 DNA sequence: TGCAGTGCTACGAGCCCAACCAGGGCCCCAGATACGCAGTATTTT. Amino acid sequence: CSATSPTRAPDTQYF.

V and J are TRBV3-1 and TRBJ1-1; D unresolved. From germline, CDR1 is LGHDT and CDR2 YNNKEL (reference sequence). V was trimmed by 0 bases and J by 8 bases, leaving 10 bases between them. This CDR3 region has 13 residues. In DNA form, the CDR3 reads TGTGCCAGCAGCCAAGATTTTGGCAGGGAAGCTTTCTTT. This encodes CASSQDFGREAFF.

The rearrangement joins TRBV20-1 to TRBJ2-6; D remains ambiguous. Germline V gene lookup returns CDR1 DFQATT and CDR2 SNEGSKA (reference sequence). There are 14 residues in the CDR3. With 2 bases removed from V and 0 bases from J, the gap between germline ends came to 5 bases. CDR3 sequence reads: CSARLDSGANVLTF. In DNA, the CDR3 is TGCAGTGCTAGACTGGACTCTGGGGCCAACGTCCTGACTTTC.